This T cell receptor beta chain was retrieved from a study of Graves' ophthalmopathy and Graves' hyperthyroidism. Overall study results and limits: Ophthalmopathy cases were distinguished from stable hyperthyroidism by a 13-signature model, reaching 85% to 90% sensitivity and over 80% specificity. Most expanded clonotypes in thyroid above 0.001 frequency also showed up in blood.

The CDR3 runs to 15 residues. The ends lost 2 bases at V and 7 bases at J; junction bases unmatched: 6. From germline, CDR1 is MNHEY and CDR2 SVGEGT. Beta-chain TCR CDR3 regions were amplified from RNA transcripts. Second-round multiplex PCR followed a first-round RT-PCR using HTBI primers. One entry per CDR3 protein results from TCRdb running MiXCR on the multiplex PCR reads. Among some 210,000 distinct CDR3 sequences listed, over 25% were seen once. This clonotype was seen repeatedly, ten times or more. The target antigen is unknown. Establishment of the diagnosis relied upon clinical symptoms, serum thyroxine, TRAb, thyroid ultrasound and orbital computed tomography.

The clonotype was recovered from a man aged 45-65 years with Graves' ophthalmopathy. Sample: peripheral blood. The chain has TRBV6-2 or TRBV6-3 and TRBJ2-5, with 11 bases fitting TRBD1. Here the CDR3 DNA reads TGTGCCAGCAGTTACCTGGGACAGGGGGGACGGACCCAGTACTTC. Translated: CASSYLGQGGRTQYF.